The rows below give T cell receptor beta chains drawn from one sample of a study of graft-versus-host responses after intestinal transplantation. Produced via immunoSEQ multiplex PCR; TCRdb's table is partial and in-frame only. This sample has 20,000 to 25,000 clones, with roughly 79% found just once. The material sequenced was ileum tissue, taken 12 days after intestinal transplant. These TCRs come from a human patient who received an intestinal transplant, so some T cells may come from the graft donor. Both conserved end residues are part of each CDR3. D genes are given only for firm matches. A clone size is listed for some rows: how often the clone was seen (once, few, many), or a class if it is expanded.

TRBJ2-7,TRBD1,-,15,TRBV10-2,CASSLLSGQGHEQYF,TGCGCCAGCAGCCTGCTCTCGGGACAGGGCCACGAGCAGTACTTC
TRBJ1-3,-,-,14,TRBV18,CASSPLSGGNTIYF,TGTGCCAGCTCACCACTGTCAGGGGGAAACACCATATATTTT
TRBJ2-3,TRBD2,-,15,TRBV4-2,CASSPLAASTDTQYF,TGTGCCAGCAGCCCACTAGCGGCTAGCACAGATACGCAGTATTTT
TRBJ2-7,TRBD1,-,14,TRBV5-7,CASSLRGTDYEQYF,TGTGCCAGCAGCTTGCGAGGGACAGACTACGAGCAGTACTTC
TRBJ1-4,-,-,14,TRBV5-6,CASSPGQVNEKLFF,TGTGCCAGCAGCCCGGGACAAGTTAATGAAAAACTGTTTTTT
TRBJ2-3,TRBD2,-,15,TRBV19,CASSKTSGRTDTQYF,TGTGCCAGTAGCAAGACTAGCGGGAGGACAGATACGCAGTATTTT
TRBJ1-2,-,-,15,TRBV11-3,CASSLRAGANYGYTF,TGTGCCAGCAGCCTGCGGGCGGGAGCTAACTATGGCTACACCTTC
TRBJ1-1,TRBD1,-,12,TRBV4-2,CASSPGTAEAFF,TGTGCCAGCAGCCCCGGGACAGCTGAAGCTTTCTTT
TRBJ2-7,TRBD2,-,11,TRBV7-6,CASGAGVEQYF,TGTGCCAGTGGAGCGGGAGTTGAGCAGTACTTC
TRBJ1-1,TRBD1,-,12,TRBV7-9,CASSARQGEAFF,TGTGCCAGCAGCGCCCGACAGGGGGAAGCTTTCTTT
TRBJ2-7,-,-,13,TRBV15,CATSTRGAREQYF,TGTGCCACCAGCACCCGGGGGGCACGAGAGCAGTACTTC
TRBJ1-3,-,-,14,TRBV14,CASSDGDSGNTIYF,TGTGCCAGCAGCGACGGAGACTCTGGAAACACCATATATTTT
TRBJ2-3,-,once,14,TRBV7-9,CASSLIRSTDTQYF,TGTGCCAGCAGCTTAATTCGTAGCACAGATACGCAGTATTTT
TRBJ1-3,-,-,14,TRBV4-2,CASSQEEGMHTIYF,TGTGCCAGCAGCCAAGAAGAGGGAATGCACACCATATATTTT
TRBJ2-3,TRBD2,-,14,TRBV6-5,CASSYGRAPDTQYF,TGTGCCAGCAGTTACGGGAGGGCCCCAGATACGCAGTATTTT
TRBJ2-5,-,-,15,TRBV5-4,CASSLRTSRGETQYF,TGTGCCAGCAGCTTGAGGACTAGCAGGGGGGAGACCCAGTACTTC
TRBJ2-3,-,once,15,TRBV6-1,CASSPPTTRPDTQYF,TGTGCCAGCAGCCCCCCAACGACGCGGCCAGATACGCAGTATTTT
TRBJ2-2,TRBD2,-,18,TRBV4-1,CASSQDGTSGGPTGELFF,TGCGCCAGCAGCCAAGATGGGACTAGCGGGGGACCCACCGGGGAGCTGTTTTTT
TRBJ1-1,TRBD1,-,15,TRBV9,CASSARQGSSTEAFF,TGTGCCAGCAGCGCCCGACAGGGCTCGAGCACTGAAGCTTTCTTT
TRBJ2-7,-,few,17,TRBV4-3,CASSQDPPRWSSYEQYF,TGCGCCAGCAGCCAAGACCCCCCTAGGTGGAGTTCCTACGAGCAGTACTTC
TRBJ2-1,-,-,13,TRBV28,CASSSRPLAAQFF,TGTGCCAGCAGCTCCCGGCCACTAGCCGCGCAGTTCTTC
TRBJ2-5,TRBD2,-,16,TRBV2,CASNGVGGGLWETQYF,TGTGCCAGCAACGGGGTCGGGGGGGGCCTCTGGGAGACCCAGTACTTC
TRBJ2-1,-,-,14,TRBV7-3,CASSLTGGGDEQFF,TGTGCCAGCAGCTTAACAGGGGGTGGGGATGAGCAGTTCTTC
TRBJ1-4,-,-,16,TRBV4-1,CASSQDRTAALEKLFF,TGCGCCAGCAGCCAAGATAGGACAGCAGCCCTTGAAAAACTGTTTTTT
TRBJ2-7,TRBD1,-,16,TRBV19,CASSNYGTGASYEQYF,TGTGCCAGTAGTAATTACGGGACAGGGGCCTCATACGAGCAGTACTTC
TRBJ1-1,-,-,13,TRBV18,CASVLSGNTEAFF,TGTGCCAGCGTCCTGTCGGGGAACACTGAAGCTTTCTTT
TRBJ2-1,-,-,17,TRBV5-1,CASSRWPGPAYHNEQFF,TGCGCCAGCAGCCGGTGGCCAGGGCCGGCCTACCACAATGAGCAGTTCTTC
TRBJ1-6,TRBD1,-,16,TRBV18,CASSPFGQGENSPLHF,TGTGCCAGCTCACCATTCGGGCAGGGGGAGAATTCACCCCTCCACTTT
TRBJ2-3,-,-,13,TRBV6-5,CASTAPGVDTQYF,TGTGCCAGCACTGCCCCAGGGGTGGATACGCAGTATTTT
TRBJ2-2,-,-,14,TRBV7-9,CASRQGSGTGELFF,TGTGCCAGCAGACAGGGAAGTGGCACCGGGGAGCTGTTTTTT
TRBJ2-5,-,-,13,TRBV7-3,CASSPGVGVAQYF,TGTGCCAGCAGCCCCGGGGTGGGTGTTGCCCAGTACTTC
TRBJ2-2,-,few,15,TRBV5-5,CASSQEVDRTGELFF,TGTGCCAGCAGCCAAGAGGTGGATCGGACCGGGGAGCTGTTTTTT